This entry features one T cell receptor (beta chain) sequence. The sample comes from a study of OX40 agonist ivuxolimab in advanced cancers. The CDR3 has 14 amino acids. V trimming: 5 bases; J trimming: 7 bases; junction bases outside the gene matches: 8. Germline V gene lookup returns CDR1 MDHEN and CDR2 SYDVKM. Sequenced by immunoSEQ multiplex PCR; TCRdb stores in-frame clones only, minus some. The sample includes more than 60,000 clones, around 89% seen only once; the top ten take roughly an eighth. This chain links TRBV28 with TRBJ2-7; 10 bases are shared with TRBD1. This TCR was recovered from an adult with an advanced solid tumor such as melanoma, head and neck, liver or kidney cancer. Material: CD4+ or CD8+ T cells sorted from blood, obtained in a trial of the OX40 agonist ivuxolimab. The CDR3 protein is CASSEGQGTREQYF. The CDR3 DNA sequence: TGTGCCAGCAGTGAGGGACAGGGGACGAGGGAGCAGTACTTC.